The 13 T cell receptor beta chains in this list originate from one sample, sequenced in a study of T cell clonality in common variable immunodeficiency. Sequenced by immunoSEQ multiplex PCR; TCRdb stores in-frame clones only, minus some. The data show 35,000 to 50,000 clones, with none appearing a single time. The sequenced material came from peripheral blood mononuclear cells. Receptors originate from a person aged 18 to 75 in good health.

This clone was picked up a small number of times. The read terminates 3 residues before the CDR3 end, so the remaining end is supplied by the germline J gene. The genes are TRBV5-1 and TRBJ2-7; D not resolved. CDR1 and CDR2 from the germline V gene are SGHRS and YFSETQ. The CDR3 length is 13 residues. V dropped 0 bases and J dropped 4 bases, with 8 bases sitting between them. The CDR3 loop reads CASSLDSAYEQYF. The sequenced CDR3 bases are TGCGCCAGCAGCTTGGACAGTGCGTACGAG.

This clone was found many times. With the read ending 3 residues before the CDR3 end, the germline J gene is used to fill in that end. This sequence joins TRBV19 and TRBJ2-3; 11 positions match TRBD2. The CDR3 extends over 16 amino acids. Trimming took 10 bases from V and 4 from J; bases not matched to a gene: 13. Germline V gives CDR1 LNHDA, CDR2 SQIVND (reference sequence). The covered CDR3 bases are TGTGCCACCCCCCCCATAGCGGGAGGGATCGCAGATACG. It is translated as CATPPIAGGIADT. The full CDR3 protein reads CATPPIAGGIADTQYF.

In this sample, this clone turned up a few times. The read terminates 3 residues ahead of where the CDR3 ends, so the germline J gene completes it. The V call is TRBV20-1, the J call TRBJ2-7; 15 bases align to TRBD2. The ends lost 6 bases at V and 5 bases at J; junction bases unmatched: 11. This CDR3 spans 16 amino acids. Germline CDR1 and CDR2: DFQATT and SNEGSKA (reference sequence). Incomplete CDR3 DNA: TGCAGTGCGAGGACTAGCGGGAGGGGGGTTCCCGACGAG. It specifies CSARTSGRGVPDE. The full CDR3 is CSARTSGRGVPDEQYF.

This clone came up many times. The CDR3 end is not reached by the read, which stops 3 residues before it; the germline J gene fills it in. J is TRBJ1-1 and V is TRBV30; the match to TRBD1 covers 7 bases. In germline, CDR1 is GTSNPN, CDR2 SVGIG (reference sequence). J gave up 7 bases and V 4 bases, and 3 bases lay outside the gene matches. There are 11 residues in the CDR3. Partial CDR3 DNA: TGTGCCTGGAATAGGGACAGTGAA. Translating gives CAWNRDSE. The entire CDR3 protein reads CAWNRDSEAFF.

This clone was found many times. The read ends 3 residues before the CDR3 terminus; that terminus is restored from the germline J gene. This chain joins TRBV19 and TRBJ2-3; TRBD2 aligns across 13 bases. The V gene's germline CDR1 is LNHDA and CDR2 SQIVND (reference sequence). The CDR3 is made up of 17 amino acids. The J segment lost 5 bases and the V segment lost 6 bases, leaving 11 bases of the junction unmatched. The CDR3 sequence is CASSLTPTSGRIDTQYF. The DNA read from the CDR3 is TGTGCCAGTAGCCTCACCCCGACTAGCGGGAGGATAGATACG.

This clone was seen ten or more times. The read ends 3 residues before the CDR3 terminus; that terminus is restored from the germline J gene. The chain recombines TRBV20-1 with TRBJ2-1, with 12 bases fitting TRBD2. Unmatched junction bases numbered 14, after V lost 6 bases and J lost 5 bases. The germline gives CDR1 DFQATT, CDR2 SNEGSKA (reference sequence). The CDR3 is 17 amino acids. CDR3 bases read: TGCAGTGCCCAGACTAGCGGGGGTTTTATGGGGCACAATGAG. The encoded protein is CSAQTSGGFMGHNE. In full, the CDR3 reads CSAQTSGGFMGHNEQFF.

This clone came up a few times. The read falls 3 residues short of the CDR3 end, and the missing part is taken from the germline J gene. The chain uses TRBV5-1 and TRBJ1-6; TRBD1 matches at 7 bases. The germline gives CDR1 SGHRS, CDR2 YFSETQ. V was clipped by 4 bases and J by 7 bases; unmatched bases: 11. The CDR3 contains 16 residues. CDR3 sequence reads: CASSPQGEPWNSPLHF. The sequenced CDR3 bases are TGCGCCAGCAGCCCCCAGGGGGAACCTTGGAATTCACCC.

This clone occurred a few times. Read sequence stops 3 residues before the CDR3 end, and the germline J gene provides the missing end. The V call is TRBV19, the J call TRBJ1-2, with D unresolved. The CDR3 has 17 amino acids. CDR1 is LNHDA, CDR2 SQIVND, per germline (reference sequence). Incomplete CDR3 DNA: TGTGCCAGTAGTATCGGACTCGGCGAACGCGGCAAAAACATC. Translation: CASSIGLGERGKNI. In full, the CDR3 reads CASSIGLGERGKNIYTF.

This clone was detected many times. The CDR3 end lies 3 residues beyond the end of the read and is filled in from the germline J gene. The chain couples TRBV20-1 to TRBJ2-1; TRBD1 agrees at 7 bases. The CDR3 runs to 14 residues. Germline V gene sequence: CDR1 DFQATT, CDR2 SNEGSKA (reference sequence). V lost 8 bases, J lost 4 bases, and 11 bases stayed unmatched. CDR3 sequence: CSYSGQQHYNEQFF. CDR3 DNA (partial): TGCAGTTACTCGGGACAGCAACATTACAATGAG.

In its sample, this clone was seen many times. CDR3 loop: CSASNPGTTRTNEQFF. Incomplete CDR3 DNA: TGCAGTGCCAGCAACCCGGGGACTACACGGACCAATGAG. V is TRBV20-1 and J is TRBJ2-1, with 7 bases aligning to TRBD2. The read ends 3 residues shy of where the CDR3 ends; the end is completed using the germline J gene. The V gene end was trimmed by 6 bases and the J gene end by 6 bases; junction bases not matched to a gene: 17. This CDR3 has 16 residues. Germline V gene data show CDR1 as DFQATT and CDR2 as SNEGSKA (reference sequence).

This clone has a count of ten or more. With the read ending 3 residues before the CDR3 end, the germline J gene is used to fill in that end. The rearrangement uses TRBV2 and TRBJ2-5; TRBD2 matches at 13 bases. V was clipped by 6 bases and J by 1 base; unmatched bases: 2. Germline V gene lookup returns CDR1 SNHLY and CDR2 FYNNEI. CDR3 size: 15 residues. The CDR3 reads CASRGLAGTQETQYF. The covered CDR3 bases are TGTGCCAGCAGGGGACTAGCGGGGACCCAAGAGACC.

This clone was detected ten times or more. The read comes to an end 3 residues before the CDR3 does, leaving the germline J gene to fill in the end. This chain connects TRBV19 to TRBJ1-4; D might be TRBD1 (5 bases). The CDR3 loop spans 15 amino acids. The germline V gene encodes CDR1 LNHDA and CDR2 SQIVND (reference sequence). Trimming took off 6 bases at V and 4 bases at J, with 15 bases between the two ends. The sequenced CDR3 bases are TGTGCCAGTAGCCCATTAGGACAAGATAATGAAAAA. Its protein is CASSPLGQDNEK. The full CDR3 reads CASSPLGQDNEKLFF.

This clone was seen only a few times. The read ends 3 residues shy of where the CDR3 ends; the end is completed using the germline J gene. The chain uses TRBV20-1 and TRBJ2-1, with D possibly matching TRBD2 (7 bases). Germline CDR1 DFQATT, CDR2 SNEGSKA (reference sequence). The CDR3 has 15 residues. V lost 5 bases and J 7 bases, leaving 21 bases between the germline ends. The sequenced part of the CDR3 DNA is TGCAGTGCTCCTCCTGGGGGCGGGAGAGGTAATGAG. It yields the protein CSAPPGGGRGNE. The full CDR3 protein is CSAPPGGGRGNEQFF.